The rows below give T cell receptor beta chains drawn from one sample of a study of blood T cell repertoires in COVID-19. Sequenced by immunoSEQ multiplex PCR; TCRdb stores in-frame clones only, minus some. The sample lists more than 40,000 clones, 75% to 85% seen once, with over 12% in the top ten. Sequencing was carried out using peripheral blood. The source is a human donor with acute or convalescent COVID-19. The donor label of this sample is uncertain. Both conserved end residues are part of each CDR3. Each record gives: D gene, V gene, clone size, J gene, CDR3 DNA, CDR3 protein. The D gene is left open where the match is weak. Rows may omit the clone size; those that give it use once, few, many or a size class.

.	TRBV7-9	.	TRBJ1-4	TGTGCCAGCAGCTTAGATGGGAGGGCTAATGAAAAACTGTTTTTT	CASSLDGRANEKLFF
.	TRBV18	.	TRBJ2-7	TGTGCCAGCTCACTAGGCTGGCAGCGGAACGAGCAGTACTTC	CASSLGWQRNEQYF
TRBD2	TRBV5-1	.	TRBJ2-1	TGCGCCAGCAGCTCGCCTGGACTAGCGGGGGCTTCAACCTACAATGAGCAGTTCTTC	CASSSPGLAGASTYNEQFF
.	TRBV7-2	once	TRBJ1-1	TGTGCCAGCAGCCCGATGGGGGGGAACACTGAAGCTTTCTTT	CASSPMGGNTEAFF
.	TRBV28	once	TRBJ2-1	TGTGCCAGCAGTTTGGTGGTTAGCTCCTACAATGAGCAGTTCTTC	CASSLVVSSYNEQFF
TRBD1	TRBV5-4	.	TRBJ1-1	TGTGCCAGCGGAATCCGGGACAGGAACACTGAAGCTTTCTTT	CASGIRDRNTEAFF
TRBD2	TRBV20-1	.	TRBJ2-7	TGCAGTGCTAGTAAGCGGGGGTTCCCCTACGAGCAGTACTTC	CSASKRGFPYEQYF
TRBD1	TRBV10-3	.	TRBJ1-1	TGTGCCATCAGAGGCGACAGGGTGAACACTGAAGCTTTCTTT	CAIRGDRVNTEAFF
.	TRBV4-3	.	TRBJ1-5	TGCGCCAGCAGCCAAGAATTGTTGGGGCATAGCAATCAGCCCCAGCATTTT	CASSQELLGHSNQPQHF
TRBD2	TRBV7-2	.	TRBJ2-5	TGTGCCAGCAGCGGGAGGACTAGCGGGGATGGGGAGACCCAGTACTTC	CASSGRTSGDGETQYF
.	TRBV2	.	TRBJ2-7	TGTGCCAGTAGACTAGACGATGGCGAGCAGTACTTC	CASRLDDGEQYF
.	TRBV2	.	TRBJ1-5	TGTGCCAGCAGAGGCCCACAGGGCTATAGCAATCAGCCCCAGCATTTT	CASRGPQGYSNQPQHF
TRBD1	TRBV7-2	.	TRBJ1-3	TGTGCCAGCAGCTCAGGGGGCAGTATCCTCTCTGGAAACACCATATATTTT	CASSSGGSILSGNTIYF
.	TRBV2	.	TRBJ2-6	TGTGCCACACAGCAGGGCGACTCTGGGGCCAACGTCCTGACTTTC	CATQQGDSGANVLTF
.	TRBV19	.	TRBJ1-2	TGTGCCAGTAGTAAGGGCAGGGAAAACTATGGCTACACCTTC	CASSKGRENYGYTF
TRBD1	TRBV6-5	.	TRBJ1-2	TGTGCCAGCAGTACGGACAGGGGAATCTCTGGCTACACCTTC	CASSTDRGISGYTF
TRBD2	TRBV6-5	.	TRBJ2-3	TGTGCCAGCAGAACCATAGCGGGAGGAGAAGATACGCAGTATTTT	CASRTIAGGEDTQYF
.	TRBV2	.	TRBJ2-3	TGTGCCAGCAGTGAAACTAGGGCTCCCACAGATACGCAGTATTTT	CASSETRAPTDTQYF
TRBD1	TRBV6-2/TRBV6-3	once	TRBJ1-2	TGTGCCAGCAGCCCCGGGACAGGGTTGTCCTATGGCTACACCTTC	CASSPGTGLSYGYTF
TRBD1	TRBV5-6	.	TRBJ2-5	TGTGCCAGCAGAGGGACAGGGGGCCGGGAGACCCAGTACTTC	CASRGTGGRETQYF
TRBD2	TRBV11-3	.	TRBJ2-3	TGTGCCAGCAGCTCCGGACTAGCGGGAGCTATAGATACGCAGTATTTT	CASSSGLAGAIDTQYF
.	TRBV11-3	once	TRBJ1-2	TGTGCCAGCAGCTTTCGGGGGGAAGACTATGGCTACACCTTC	CASSFRGEDYGYTF
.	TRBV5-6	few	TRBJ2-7	TGTGCCAGCAGCTGGGACTCTTCCTTTGAGCAGTACTTC	CASSWDSSFEQYF
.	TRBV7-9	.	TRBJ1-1	TGTGCCAGCAGCTTACAGGATCCGAACACTGAAGCTTTCTTT	CASSLQDPNTEAFF
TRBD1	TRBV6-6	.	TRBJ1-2	TGTGCCAGCAGTCTGCCGGGACAGGTATATGGCTACACCTTC	CASSLPGQVYGYTF
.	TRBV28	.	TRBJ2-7	TGTGCCAGCAGTGACACGACAGCTCCCTACGAGCAGTACTTC	CASSDTTAPYEQYF
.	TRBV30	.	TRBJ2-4	TGTGCCTGGGGACATACAGGAAACATTCAGTACTTC	CAWGHTGNIQYF
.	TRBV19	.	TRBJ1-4	TGTGCCAGTAGAGCCGGGACATGGGTGGATGAAAAACTGTTTTTT	CASRAGTWVDEKLFF
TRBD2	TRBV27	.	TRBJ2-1	TGTGCCAGCAGTTTATTAGCGGGAGGACCAAATGTCAATGAGCAGTTCTTC	CASSLLAGGPNVNEQFF
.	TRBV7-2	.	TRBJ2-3	TGTGCCAGCAGCTTAGTAGGGGGCACTAGCGGACACACAGATACGCAGTATTTT	CASSLVGGTSGHTDTQYF
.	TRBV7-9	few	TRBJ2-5	TGTGCCAGCAGTTCATACACGGAGACCCAGTACTTC	CASSSYTETQYF
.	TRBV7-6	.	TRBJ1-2	TGTGCCAGCAGCTTAGCACAGGGTTATGGCTACACCTTC	CASSLAQGYGYTF
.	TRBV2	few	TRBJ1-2	TGTGCCAGCAGTGACGGAGCAAACTATGGCTACACCTTC	CASSDGANYGYTF
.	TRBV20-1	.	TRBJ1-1	TGCAGTGCTAGTGTCAGGGACACAACTGAAGCTTTCTTT	CSASVRDTTEAFF
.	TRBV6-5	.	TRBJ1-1	TGTGCCAGCAGCCGGGGGGAGAACACTGAAGCTTTCTTT	CASSRGENTEAFF
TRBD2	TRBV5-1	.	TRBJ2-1	TGCGCCAGCAGCTTCTCCGGGACTAGCGGGGGCAATGAGCAGTTCTTC	CASSFSGTSGGNEQFF
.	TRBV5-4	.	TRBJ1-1	TGTGCCAGCAGCTTGGGAGGTGCGGAGGGCACTGAAGCTTTCTTT	CASSLGGAEGTEAFF
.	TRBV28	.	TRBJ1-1	TGTGCCAGCAGCCGAGACACTGAAGCTTTCTTT	CASSRDTEAFF
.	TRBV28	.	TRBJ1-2	TGTGCCAGCAGTTTTGGAGCTAACTATGGCTACACCTTC	CASSFGANYGYTF
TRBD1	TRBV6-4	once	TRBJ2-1	TGTGCCAGCAGTGCCGACCCGACAGGGGGCAAATCGTATCACAATGAGCAGTTCTTC	CASSADPTGGKSYHNEQFF
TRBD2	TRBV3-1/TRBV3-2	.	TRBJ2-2	TGTGCCAGCAGCCCATGGGTACTAGCGGGAGTGACGAACACCGGGGAGCTGTTTTTT	CASSPWVLAGVTNTGELFF
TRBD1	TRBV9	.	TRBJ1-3	TGTGCCAGCAGCCCAGGGGGTATCGGAAACACCATATATTTT	CASSPGGIGNTIYF
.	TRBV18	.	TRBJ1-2	TGTGCCAGCTCACCATTTTTGGGGCCTCGAGAGTATGGCTACACCTTC	CASSPFLGPREYGYTF
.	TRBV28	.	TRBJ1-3	TGTGCCAGCAGTTTCCGGACCACAGGGCCGGGAAACACCATATATTTT	CASSFRTTGPGNTIYF
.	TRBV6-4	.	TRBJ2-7	TGTGCCAGCAGTGACCCGCTCAGCTACGAGCAGTACTTC	CASSDPLSYEQYF
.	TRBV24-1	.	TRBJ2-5	TGTGCCACCAGTGATATCAAAGAGACCCAGTACTTC	CATSDIKETQYF
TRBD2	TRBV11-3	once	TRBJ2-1	TGTGCCAGCAGCTCCGCGGGGCGGGAGTTAAGGAATGAGCAGTTCTTC	CASSSAGRELRNEQFF
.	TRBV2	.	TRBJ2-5	TGTGCCAGCAAGAGCTCGGGAGAGACCCAGTACTTC	CASKSSGETQYF
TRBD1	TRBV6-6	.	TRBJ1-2	TGTGCCAGCAGCTACGGGACAGGGGCTGGCTACACCTTC	CASSYGTGAGYTF
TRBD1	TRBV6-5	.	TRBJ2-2	TGTGCCAGCAGCCGAGGGGGCTCCACCGGGGAGCTGTTTTTT	CASSRGGSTGELFF
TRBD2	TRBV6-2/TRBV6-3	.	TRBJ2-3	TGTGCCAGCAGTTATTTGACTAGCAACACAGATACGCAGTATTTT	CASSYLTSNTDTQYF
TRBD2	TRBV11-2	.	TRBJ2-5	TGTGCCAGCAGCTTAGTACTAGCGGGGGGAAGGGAGACCCAGTACTTC	CASSLVLAGGRETQYF
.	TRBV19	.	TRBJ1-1	TGTGCCAGTAGTTCACAAAGGAGTGAAGCTTTCTTT	CASSSQRSEAFF
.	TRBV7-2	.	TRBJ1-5	TGTGCCAGCAGCGGGGTCGGGGAGCCCCAGCATTTT	CASSGVGEPQHF
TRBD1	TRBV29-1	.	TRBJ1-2	TGCAGCGTTGAGGGACAGGGGCCGAGTGGCTACACCTTC	CSVEGQGPSGYTF